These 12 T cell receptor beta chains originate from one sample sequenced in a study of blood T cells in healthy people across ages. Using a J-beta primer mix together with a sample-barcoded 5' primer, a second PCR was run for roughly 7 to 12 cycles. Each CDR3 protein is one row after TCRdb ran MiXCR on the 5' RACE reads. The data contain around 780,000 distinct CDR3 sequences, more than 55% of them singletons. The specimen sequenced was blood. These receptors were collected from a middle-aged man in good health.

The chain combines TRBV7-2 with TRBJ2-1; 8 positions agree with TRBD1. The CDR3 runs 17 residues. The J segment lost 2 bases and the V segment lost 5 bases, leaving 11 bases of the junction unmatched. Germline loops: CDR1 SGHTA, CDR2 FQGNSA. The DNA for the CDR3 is TGTGCCAGCAGCCCCTACCAGGGGGCCTTCACCTACAATGAGCAGTTCTTC. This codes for CASSPYQGAFTYNEQFF.

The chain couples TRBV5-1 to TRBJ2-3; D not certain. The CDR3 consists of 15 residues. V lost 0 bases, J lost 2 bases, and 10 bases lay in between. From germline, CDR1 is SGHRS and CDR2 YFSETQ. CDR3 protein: CASSLVDGYTDTQYF. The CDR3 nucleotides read TGCGCCAGCAGCTTGGTGGACGGATACACAGATACGCAGTATTTT.

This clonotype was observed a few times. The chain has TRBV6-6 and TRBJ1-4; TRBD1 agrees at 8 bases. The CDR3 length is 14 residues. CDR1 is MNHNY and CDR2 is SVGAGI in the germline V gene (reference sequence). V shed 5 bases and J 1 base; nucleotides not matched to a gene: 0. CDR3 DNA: TGTGCCAGCAGTGGACAGGGAACTAATGAAAAACTGTTTTTT. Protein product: CASSGQGTNEKLFF.

CDR3 coding DNA: TGCAGCGTCCCTTCGGGGGCTAGCGCCTCAGATACGCAGTATTTT. Its translation is CSVPSGASASDTQYF. The chain joins TRBV29-1 to TRBJ2-3; D might be TRBD1 or TRBD2, each matching 6 bases. The CDR3 has 15 amino acids. V was cut by 6 bases and J by 4 bases, with 20 bases left in between. Germline CDR1 SQVTM, CDR2 ANQGSEA.

The chain's CDR3 is CASSPTSGTLNEQFF. The CDR3 DNA reads TGTGCCAGCAGCCCCACTAGCGGGACCTTAAATGAGCAGTTCTTC. The V gene is TRBV12-3 or TRBV12-4, the J gene TRBJ2-1; 10 nucleotides agree with TRBD2. The length of the CDR3 is 15 residues. The trim removed 6 bases at V and 7 bases at J, leaving 9 bases unmatched.

The DNA of the CDR3 is TGTGCCAGCAGTTTCGACAGGGTGGCTAATGAAAAACTGTTTTTT. Translated, it gives CASSFDRVANEKLFF. The rearrangement joins TRBV28 to TRBJ1-4, with 7 bases matching TRBD1. Germline V gene lookup returns CDR1 MDHEN and CDR2 SYDVKM. This CDR3 is 15 amino acids long. V gave up 3 bases and J gave up 3 bases; unmatched junction bases: 4.

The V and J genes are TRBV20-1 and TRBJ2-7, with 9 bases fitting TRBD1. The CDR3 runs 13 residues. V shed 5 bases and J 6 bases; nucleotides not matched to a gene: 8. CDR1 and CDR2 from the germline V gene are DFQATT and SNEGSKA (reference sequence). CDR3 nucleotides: TGCAGTGCTTCGGGACAGGGAGGTCGCGAGCAGTACTTC. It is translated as CSASGQGGREQYF.

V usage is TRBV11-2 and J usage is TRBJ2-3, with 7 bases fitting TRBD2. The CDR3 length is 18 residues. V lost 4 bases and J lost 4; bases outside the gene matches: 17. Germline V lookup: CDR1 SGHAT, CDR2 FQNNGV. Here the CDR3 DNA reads TGTGCCAGCAGCTCCGTGACATTCAGCGGGAAAACCTCAGATACGCAGTATTTT. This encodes CASSSVTFSGKTSDTQYF. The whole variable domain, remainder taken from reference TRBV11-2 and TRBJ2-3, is EAGVAQSPRYKIIEKRQSVAFWCNPISGHATLYWYQQILGQGPKLLIQFQNNGVVDDSQLPKDRFSAERLKGVDSTLKIQPAKLEDSAVYLCASSSVTFSGKTSDTQYFGPGTRLTVL.

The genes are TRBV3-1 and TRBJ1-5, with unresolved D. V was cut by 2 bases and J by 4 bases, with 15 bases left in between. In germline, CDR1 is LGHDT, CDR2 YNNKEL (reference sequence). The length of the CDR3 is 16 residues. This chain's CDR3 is CASSQFGPGWNQPQHF. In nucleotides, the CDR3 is TGTGCCAGCAGCCAATTTGGACCCGGGTGGAATCAGCCCCAGCATTTT.

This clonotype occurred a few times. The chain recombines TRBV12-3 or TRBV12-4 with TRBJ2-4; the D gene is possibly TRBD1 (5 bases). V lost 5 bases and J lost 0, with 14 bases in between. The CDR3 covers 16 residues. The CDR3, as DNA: TGTGCCAGCAGTCGCACAGGTGGGGTAGCCAAAAACATTCAGTACTTC. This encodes CASSRTGGVAKNIQYF.

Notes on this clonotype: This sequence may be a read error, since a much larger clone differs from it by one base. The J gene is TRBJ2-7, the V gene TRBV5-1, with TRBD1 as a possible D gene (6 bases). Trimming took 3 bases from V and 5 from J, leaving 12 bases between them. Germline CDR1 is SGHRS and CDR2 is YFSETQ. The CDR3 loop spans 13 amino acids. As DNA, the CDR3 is TGCGCCAGCAGCTGGGTCCCAGGGGACGAGCAGTACTTC. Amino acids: CASSWVPGDEQYF.

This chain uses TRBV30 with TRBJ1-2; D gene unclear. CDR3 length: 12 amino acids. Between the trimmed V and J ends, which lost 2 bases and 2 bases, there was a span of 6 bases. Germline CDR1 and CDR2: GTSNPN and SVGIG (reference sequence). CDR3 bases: TGTGCCTGGAGTATACCGAACTATGGCTACACCTTC. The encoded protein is CAWSIPNYGYTF.